Presented here are 19 T cell receptor beta chains from one specimen sequenced in a study of T-cell memory formation after mild COVID-19. TCRdb reanalysed the 5' RACE reads using MiXCR and keeps one entry per CDR3 protein. The table shows fewer than 700,000 distinct CDR3 sequences, with about a fifth occurring only once. Material for sequencing was PBMCs or a T cell subset sorted from them (not recorded which). These receptors were collected from an adult woman who had mild COVID-19 (a few samples of this study predate the infection). Cell type and time point are not known.

This rearrangement joins TRBV10-3 to TRBJ2-7, with D perhaps TRBD1 (6 bases). The CDR3 loop spans 13 amino acids. V was cut by 4 bases and J by 4 bases, with 11 bases left in between. CDR1 is ENHRY and CDR2 is SYGVKD in the germline V gene. This CDR3 reads CAISVDRRYEQYF. The CDR3 coding sequence is TGTGCCATCAGTGTTGACAGGCGATACGAGCAGTACTTC.

This clonotype was detected a few times. The V and J genes are TRBV7-2 and TRBJ2-7; the match to TRBD2 covers 11 bases. J lost 5 bases, V lost 5 bases, and 8 bases had no gene match. Germline V gives CDR1 SGHTA, CDR2 FQGNSA. The CDR3 contains 15 residues. The CDR3 is CASSPLAGGPHEQYF. The CDR3 nucleotides read TGTGCCAGCAGCCCCTTAGCGGGAGGGCCCCACGAGCAGTACTTC.

This clonotype has only a few counts. CDR3 in amino acids: CASIKEDHRYRDTQYF. The CDR3 region has the DNA TGTGCCAGCATCAAAGAAGACCACCGGTACAGAGATACGCAGTATTTT. The chain uses TRBV7-9 and TRBJ2-3, with D hard to call. Trimming took 7 bases from V and 5 from J, leaving 22 bases between them. This CDR3 has 16 amino acids. CDR1 SEHNR and CDR2 FQNEAQ come from the germline V gene (reference sequence).

This clonotype was counted only a few times. The chain combines TRBV14 with TRBJ2-7; TRBD1 aligns across 10 bases. V trimming: 6 bases; J trimming: 3 bases; junction bases outside the gene matches: 8. Per the germline V gene, CDR1 is SGHDN and CDR2 is FVKESK. The CDR3 totals 15 residues. The CDR3 region is CASRLAGTGDYEQYF. The CDR3 DNA is TGTGCCAGCAGGCTGGCCGGGACAGGGGACTACGAGCAGTACTTC.

This sequence joins TRBV2 and TRBJ2-7, with D unresolved. The CDR3 covers 11 residues. V lost 2 bases and J 12 bases, leaving 11 bases between the germline ends. In germline, CDR1 is SNHLY, CDR2 FYNNEI. The CDR3 loop is CASSENIYMYF. In DNA, the CDR3 is TGTGCCAGCAGTGAAAACATCTATATGTACTTC.

This clonotype was counted a few times. The genes are TRBV2 and TRBJ1-1; a weak D match, TRBD1 (5 bases). The ends were cut back, 7 bases at V and 2 bases at J, with 20 bases in the middle. This CDR3 is built from 16 residues. Germline loops: CDR1 SNHLY, CDR2 FYNNEI. The CDR3 sequence: CASNALTGRRNTEAFF. The DNA for the CDR3 is TGTGCCAGCAACGCATTAACAGGACGGCGAAACACTGAAGCTTTCTTT.

The V and J genes are TRBV4-2 and TRBJ2-1, with 10 positions matching TRBD2. The germline gives CDR1 LGHNA, CDR2 YNFKEQ. The CDR3 loop spans 14 amino acids. V shed 8 bases, J shed 7 bases, and the junction held 8 bases outside the gene matches. CDR3 amino acids: CASLERGGLNEQFF. CDR3 nucleotides: TGTGCCAGCTTAGAGCGGGGGGGCCTAAATGAGCAGTTCTTC.

This chain links TRBV29-1 with TRBJ1-1; the D is unclear. CDR1 is SQVTM and CDR2 is ANQGSEA in the germline V gene. The ends were cut back, 6 bases at V and 4 bases at J, with 9 bases in the middle. The CDR3 has 11 residues. Written as DNA, the CDR3 is TGCAGCGTAAGGAGCGGCACTGAAGCTTTCTTT. Translation gives CSVRSGTEAFF.

This clonotype has more than one count but fewer than ten. The rearrangement joins TRBV2 to TRBJ2-7, with unresolved D. Germline V CDR1 and CDR2: SNHLY, FYNNEI. Trimming removed 3 bases from V and 2 bases from J, with 11 bases in between. This CDR3 has 14 residues. This CDR3 reads CASSEGRRTYEQYF. DNA of the CDR3: TGTGCCAGCAGTGAGGGCAGACGGACCTACGAGCAGTACTTC.

The sample holds a few counts of this clonotype. The chain combines TRBV7-3 with TRBJ2-5, with TRBD2 matching over 9 bases. Trimming removed 4 bases from V and 4 bases from J; junction bases left unmatched: 7. CDR3 size: 15 residues. Germline assignment: CDR1 SGHTA and CDR2 FQGTGA. The chain's CDR3 is CASSSRGGALETQYF. CDR3 bases: TGTGCCAGCAGCTCGCGCGGGGGGGCCTTAGAGACCCAGTACTTC.

This clonotype was recorded many times. The CDR3 sequence: CASSQDLAGVVTDTQYF. CDR3 bases: TGTGCCAGCAGCCAAGATCTAGCGGGAGTGGTGACAGATACGCAGTATTTT. The chain links TRBV4-2 to TRBJ2-3; TRBD2 matches 10 bases. Germline lookup yields CDR1 LGHNA and CDR2 YNFKEQ. The CDR3 runs 17 residues. The ends lost 0 bases at V and 3 bases at J; junction bases unmatched: 6.

This clonotype was seen only a few times. CDR3 DNA sequence: TGTGCCAGCAGCCAAGTAGCGAGCACCGGGGAGCTGTTTTTT. Translating gives CASSQVASTGELFF. The genes are TRBV3-1 and TRBJ2-2; D might be TRBD2 (5 bases). The V end lost 1 base, the J end lost 4 bases, and 7 bases lay between the germline ends. The CDR3 loop spans 14 amino acids. Per germline, CDR1 LGHDT and CDR2 YNNKEL (reference sequence).

The gene calls are TRBV27 and TRBJ2-7, with 8 bases aligning to TRBD1. The junction had 5 bases not matched to a gene; V was cut back by 5 bases and J by 2 bases. This CDR3 is 14 amino acids long. CDR1 and CDR2 (germline): MNHEY, SMNVEV (reference sequence). CDR3 nucleotide sequence: TGTGCCAGCAGTCCCGACAGGGGAACCTACGAGCAGTACTTC. Protein: CASSPDRGTYEQYF.

The chain couples TRBV12-3 or TRBV12-4 to TRBJ2-2; D might be TRBD1 (6 bases). This CDR3 is built from 15 residues. Trimming pared 6 bases from V and 4 bases from J, leaving 15 bases between. CDR3 sequence: CASSPHRVSTGELFF. DNA of the CDR3: TGTGCCAGCAGCCCTCACAGGGTCAGCACCGGGGAGCTGTTTTTT.

This clonotype was found a few times. The gene calls are TRBV3-1 and TRBJ2-1; 11 positions agree with TRBD2. CDR3 length equals 15 residues. J lost 10 bases, V lost 2 bases, and 7 bases had no gene match. Germline values: CDR1 LGHDT, CDR2 YNNKEL (reference sequence). For the CDR3, the DNA is TGTGCCAGCAGCCAAATAGCGGGGGGGCCTAAGGAGCAGTTCTTC. It codes for CASSQIAGGPKEQFF.

This chain connects TRBV20-1 to TRBJ1-1, with 8 bases aligning to TRBD1. The CDR3 has 15 residues. The germline V gene has CDR1 DFQATT and CDR2 SNEGSKA (reference sequence). Germline trimming cut 1 base from V and 4 bases from J; bases unmatched to any gene: 8. The CDR3 nucleotides are TGCAGTGCTAGAGTCGCAGGGGGCGGGGGCACTGAAGCTTTCTTT. Its protein product is CSARVAGGGGTEAFF.

The rearrangement uses TRBV7-9 and TRBJ1-2; 7 bases are shared with TRBD1. The germline V gene has CDR1 SEHNR and CDR2 FQNEAQ (reference sequence). The CDR3 covers 15 residues. V was pared by 3 bases and J by 7 bases, with 11 bases of the junction left unmatched. CDR3 residues: CASSFSAGGKGGYTF. DNA of the CDR3: TGTGCCAGCAGCTTCTCCGCAGGGGGGAAGGGTGGCTACACCTTC.

J is TRBJ1-6 and V is TRBV11-2; maybe TRBD1 (5 bases). The V gene lost 5 bases and the J gene lost 0 bases, with 14 bases spanning the gap. This CDR3 is built from 17 residues. The germline gives CDR1 SGHAT, CDR2 FQNNGV. CDR3 region: CASSLRGESSYNSPLHF. The CDR3 DNA is TGTGCCAGCAGCCTTCGGGGGGAGAGCTCCTATAATTCACCCCTCCACTTT. The complete variable domain, with remaining parts taken from reference TRBV11-2 and TRBJ1-6, reads EAGVAQSPRYKIIEKRQSVAFWCNPISGHATLYWYQQILGQGPKLLIQFQNNGVVDDSQLPKDRFSAERLKGVDSTLKIQPAKLEDSAVYLCASSLRGESSYNSPLHFGNGTRLTVT.

This clonotype was observed a handful of times. CDR3 sequence reads: CASSLGHHEQYF. The DNA of the CDR3 is TGTGCCAGCAGCTTAGGGCACCACGAGCAGTACTTC. J is TRBJ2-7 and V is TRBV7-9; D unclear. This CDR3 spans 12 amino acids. Germline assignment: CDR1 SEHNR and CDR2 FQNEAQ (reference sequence). V was trimmed by 1 base and J by 5 bases, leaving 6 bases between them.